This section outlines one TCR beta chain sequence together with its context. As yet, its antigen is unknown. Both 60 Vbeta primers and 13 Jbeta primers went into the PCR. The repertoire was sequenced with immunoSEQ multiplex PCR; TCRdb's copy has only in-frame clones and lacks some. The data show about 110,000 clones, with 9.5% to 15% seen just once and around 16% held by the top ten. Germline CDR1 and CDR2: KGHSH and LQKENI. The CDR3 length is 19 residues. Trimming took 2 bases from V and 4 from J; bases not matched to a gene: 11. These data belong to a study of cytomegalovirus exposure and HLA in healthy donors. Study-wide results and limits: There were under 200 TCR beta chains listed as cytomegalovirus-associated. What was likely a sequencing artifact was a cluster of highly shared sequence variants.

The receptor's source is a man aged 40-49 years in good health and CMV-seropositive. The gene calls are TRBV18 and TRBJ2-2; TRBD2 matches at 12 bases. Sequencing was done on a sample of PBMCs. The CDR3 sequence: CASSPFDLAGGLTTGELFF. CDR3 sequence (DNA): TGTGCCAGCTCACCATTTGACCTAGCGGGAGGGCTCACCACCGGGGAGCTGTTTTTT.